This T cell receptor (beta chain) was recorded in a study of cytomegalovirus exposure and HLA in healthy donors. This CDR3 has 15 amino acids. The V end lost 3 bases, the J end lost 0 bases, and 8 bases lay between the germline ends. Germline V gene data show CDR1 as SEHNR and CDR2 as FQNEAQ (reference sequence). With 60 Vbeta and 13 Jbeta primers, the PCR was carried out. Libraries were prepared by immunoSEQ multiplex PCR; TCRdb keeps only in-frame clonotypes and omits some of them. The repertoire holds roughly 180,000 clones, 65% to 85% seen once, with approximately 6% in the top ten. The chain combines TRBV7-9 with TRBJ1-4; TRBD1 might be the D (6 bases). The sample taken for sequencing was PBMCs. This clonotype was obtained from a woman aged 25 to 39 in good health and CMV-seropositive. The CDR3 loop reads CASSFTGSTNEKLFF. The CDR3 nucleotides read TGTGCCAGCAGCTTTACAGGGTCAACTAATGAAAAACTGTTTTTT.